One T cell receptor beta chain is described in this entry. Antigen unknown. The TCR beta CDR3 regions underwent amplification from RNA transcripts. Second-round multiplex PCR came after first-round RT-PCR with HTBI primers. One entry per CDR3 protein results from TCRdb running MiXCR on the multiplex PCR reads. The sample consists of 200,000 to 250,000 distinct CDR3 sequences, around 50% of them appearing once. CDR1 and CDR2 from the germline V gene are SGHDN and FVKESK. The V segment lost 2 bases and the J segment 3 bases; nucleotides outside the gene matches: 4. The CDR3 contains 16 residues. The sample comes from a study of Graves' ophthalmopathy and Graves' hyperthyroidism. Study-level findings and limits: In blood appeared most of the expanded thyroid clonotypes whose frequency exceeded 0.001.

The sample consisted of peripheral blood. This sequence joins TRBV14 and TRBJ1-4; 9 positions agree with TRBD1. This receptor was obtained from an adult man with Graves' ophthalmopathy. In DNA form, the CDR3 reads TGTGCCAGCAGCCAATATCGGGACAGGGCTAATGAAAAACTGTTTTTT. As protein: CASSQYRDRANEKLFF.